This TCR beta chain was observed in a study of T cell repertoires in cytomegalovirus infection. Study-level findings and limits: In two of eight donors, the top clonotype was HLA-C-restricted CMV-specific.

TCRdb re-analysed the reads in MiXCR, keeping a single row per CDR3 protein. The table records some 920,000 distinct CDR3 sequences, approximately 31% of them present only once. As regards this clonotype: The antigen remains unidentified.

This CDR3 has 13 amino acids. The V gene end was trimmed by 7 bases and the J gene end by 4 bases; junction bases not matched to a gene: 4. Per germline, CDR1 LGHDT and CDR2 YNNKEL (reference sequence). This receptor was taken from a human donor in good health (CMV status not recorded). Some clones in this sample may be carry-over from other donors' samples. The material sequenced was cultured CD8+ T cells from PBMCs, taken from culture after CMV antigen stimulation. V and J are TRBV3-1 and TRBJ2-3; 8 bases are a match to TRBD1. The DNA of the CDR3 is TGTGCCAGCACCATGACAGGGGCAGATACGCAGTATTTT. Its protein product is CASTMTGADTQYF.